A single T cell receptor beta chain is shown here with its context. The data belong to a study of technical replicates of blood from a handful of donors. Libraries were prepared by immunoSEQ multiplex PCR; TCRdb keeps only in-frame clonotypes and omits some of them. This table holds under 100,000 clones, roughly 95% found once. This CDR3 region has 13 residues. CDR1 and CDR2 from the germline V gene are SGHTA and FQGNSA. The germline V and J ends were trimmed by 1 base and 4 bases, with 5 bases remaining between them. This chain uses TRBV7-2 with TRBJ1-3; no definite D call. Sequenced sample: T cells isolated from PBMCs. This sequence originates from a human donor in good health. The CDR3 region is CASSLDLGNTIYF. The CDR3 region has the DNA TGTGCCAGCAGCTTAGACCTAGGAAACACCATATATTTT. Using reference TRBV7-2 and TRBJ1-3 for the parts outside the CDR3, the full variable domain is GAGVSQSPSNKVTEKGKDVELRCDPISGHTALYWYRQSLGQGLEFLIYFQGNSAPDKSGLPSDRFSAERTGGSVSTLTIQRTQQEDSAVYLCASSLDLGNTIYFGEGSWLTVV.